This T cell receptor (beta chain) emerged from a study of blood T cell repertoires in COVID-19. Study-level information: Sites in the United States, Italy and Spain provided acute and convalescent COVID-19 samples. PBMCs, B-cell-depleted T cells, or T cells provided the cDNA or gDNA that made up the material.

As processed by the authors: By means of reference gene primer amplification, nucleated cell counts were estimated. Sequencing used immunoSEQ multiplex PCR; TCRdb keeps in-frame clones, though not all of them. V and J calls and clone size follow that table, whereas D and trimming were derived from the DNA. The sample has approximately 260,000 clones, around 90% seen once. This clonotype was obtained from a woman aged 40 to 49 with acute or convalescent COVID-19. The sample was peripheral blood.

The CDR3 DNA follows: TGTGCCAGCAGCGTAGGCTCCGGGGGACGCTACACCTTC. As protein: CASSVGSGGRYTF. The V gene is TRBV9, the J gene TRBJ1-2, with a tentative D call TRBD1 (5 bases). From germline, CDR1 is SGDLS and CDR2 YYNGEE. This CDR3 has 13 residues. The germline V and J ends were trimmed by 0 bases and 9 bases, with 12 bases remaining between them.